These 25 T cell receptor beta chains share one sample of origin, sequenced in a study of shared clonotypes between healthy human individuals. In the naive CD8 group, cells lacked CD45RO and were positively selected for CCR7, so terminally differentiated effector memory CD45RA+ cells were left out. The data were produced by immunoSEQ multiplex PCR, yet TCRdb's version contains in-frame clones alone and is incomplete. The table includes around 2,000,000 clones, about 95% detected once. Sequencing was performed on naive CD8+ T cells sorted from blood. These receptors came from a man between 18 and 35 years old in good health.

This clone was found once. This chain uses TRBV5-4 with TRBJ1-1, with 7 positions matching TRBD1. The V gene's germline CDR1 is SGHNT and CDR2 YYREEE (reference sequence). Losses at the gene ends were 4 bases for V and 1 base for J; bases not matched to a gene: 7. This CDR3 is built from 15 residues. The CDR3 is CASSPRDSKNTEAFF. The CDR3 nucleotides are TGTGCCAGCAGCCCCCGGGACAGTAAGAACACTGAAGCTTTCTTT.

The rearrangement links TRBV7-9 to TRBJ1-1; TRBD1 agrees at 10 bases. Germline V gene lookup returns CDR1 SEHNR and CDR2 FQNEAQ (reference sequence). Germline trimming cut 4 bases from V and 1 base from J; bases unmatched to any gene: 3. There are 15 residues in the CDR3. The CDR3 sequence: CASSSGQGKNTEAFF. The CDR3 DNA reads TGTGCCAGCAGCTCGGGACAGGGGAAGAACACTGAAGCTTTCTTT.

The chain uses TRBV27 and TRBJ2-1, with D maybe TRBD2 (6 bases). The V gene lost 3 bases and the J gene lost 6 bases, with 15 bases spanning the gap. Per the germline V gene, CDR1 is MNHEY and CDR2 is SMNVEV (reference sequence). This CDR3 contains 15 residues. As DNA, the CDR3 is TGTGCCAGCAGTTTGGTGGCGGGACTCCCCAATGAGCAGTTCTTC. Its protein is CASSLVAGLPNEQFF.

The chain couples TRBV2 to TRBJ1-1, with TRBD1 matching over 7 bases. The CDR3 has 13 amino acids. The germline V gene encodes CDR1 SNHLY and CDR2 FYNNEI. After removal of 4 bases from V and 6 bases from J, the junction contained 5 bases not matched to a gene. The DNA of the CDR3 is TGTGCCAGCAGTGTACCCGGGACAGCTGAAGCTTTCTTT. Residues: CASSVPGTAEAFF.

This sequence joins TRBV29-1 and TRBJ1-4; no firm D call. V shed 6 bases and J shed 5 bases, with 13 bases lying between them. The CDR3 is 13 amino acids. In germline, CDR1 is SQVTM, CDR2 ANQGSEA. The DNA for the CDR3 is TGCAGCGTCTATGGACCACTAAATGAAAAACTGTTTTTT. Translation: CSVYGPLNEKLFF.

The gene calls are TRBV16 and TRBJ1-1, with TRBD1 identical over 9 bases. CDR3 length: 16 residues. CDR1 is KGHSY, CDR2 FQNENV, per germline. V shed 2 bases, J shed 3 bases, and the junction held 7 bases outside the gene matches. Here the CDR3 reads CASSQTTGGMDTEAFF. For the CDR3, the DNA is TGTGCCAGCAGCCAAACAACAGGGGGCATGGACACTGAAGCTTTCTTT.

V is TRBV2 and J is TRBJ2-7; D might be TRBD2 (5 bases). V was cut by 8 bases and J by 4 bases, with 15 bases left in between. Germline loops: CDR1 SNHLY, CDR2 FYNNEI. The CDR3 sequence is 13 residues long. CDR3 bases: TGTGCCAGCCAGCTAGCCGTCGGATACGAGCAGTACTTC. Translated, it gives CASQLAVGYEQYF.

The gene calls are TRBV5-4 and TRBJ2-7; TRBD1 is a possible D gene (5 bases). Germline V gene data show CDR1 as SGHNT and CDR2 as YYREEE (reference sequence). V was pared by 3 bases and J by 0 bases, with 10 bases between. There are 14 residues in the CDR3. CDR3 in amino acids: CASSYLGASYEQYF. In DNA, the CDR3 is TGTGCCAGCAGCTACCTTGGGGCCTCCTACGAGCAGTACTTC.

J is TRBJ2-7 and V is TRBV7-9, with 9 bases fitting TRBD1. Germline CDR1 reads SEHNR; CDR2 reads FQNEAQ (reference sequence). Germline trimming cut 4 bases from V and 3 bases from J; bases unmatched to any gene: 10. This CDR3 spans 16 amino acids. Here the CDR3 reads CASSSTDRGIGYEQYF. In DNA form, the CDR3 reads TGTGCCAGCAGCTCCACGGACAGGGGAATCGGCTACGAGCAGTACTTC.

The chain couples TRBV11-2 to TRBJ1-1; 10 positions agree with TRBD1. CDR1 and CDR2 (germline): SGHAT, FQNNGV. V gave up 1 base and J gave up 5 bases; unmatched junction bases: 4. The CDR3 spans 15 residues. The DNA for the CDR3 is TGTGCCAGCAGCTTAGCCTGGGACAGGGGTACTGAAGCTTTCTTT. Translation gives CASSLAWDRGTEAFF.

This chain links TRBV29-1 with TRBJ1-2; D gene uncertain. CDR3 length: 14 residues. From germline, CDR1 is SQVTM and CDR2 ANQGSEA. Trimming pared 6 bases from V and 4 bases from J, leaving 18 bases between. The DNA of the CDR3 is TGCAGCGTAAACATCCCGCAGGTCCTCTATGGCTACACCTTC. Amino acids: CSVNIPQVLYGYTF.

About this clone: Other DNA sequences in this sample translate to the same CDR3. The chain combines TRBV5-1 with TRBJ2-7; D unclear. CDR1 and CDR2 from the germline V gene are SGHRS and YFSETQ. Trimming removed 0 bases at V and 6 bases at J, with 7 bases between. The CDR3 loop spans 12 amino acids. CDR3 bases: TGCGCCAGCAGCTTGGTTGGCGTCGAGCAGTACTTC. Protein product: CASSLVGVEQYF.

This chain joins TRBV9 and TRBJ2-5, with 11 nucleotides matching TRBD1. CDR3 size: 16 residues. J was trimmed by 5 bases and V by 4 bases; bases with no gene match: 10. Germline CDR1 is SGDLS and CDR2 is YYNGEE. This CDR3 is CASSPIAGQGVETQYF. The CDR3 DNA reads TGTGCCAGCAGCCCCATAGCGGGACAGGGGGTCGAGACCCAGTACTTC.

CDR3 nucleotides: TGTGCCAGCAGGGATGAATCCACTGAAGCTTTCTTT. It encodes CASRDESTEAFF. V is TRBV7-9 and J is TRBJ1-1; D is undetermined. V gave up 6 bases and J gave up 4 bases, with 9 bases separating them. The CDR3 runs 12 residues. CDR1 and CDR2 from the germline V gene are SEHNR and FQNEAQ (reference sequence).

The V and J genes are TRBV6-5 and TRBJ1-2; 8 nucleotides align to TRBD1. Germline V gene data show CDR1 as MNHEY and CDR2 as SVGAGI. V lost 0 bases to trimming and J lost 6 bases; unmatched junction nucleotides: 6. The CDR3 loop spans 15 amino acids. The CDR3 coding sequence is TGTGCCAGCAGTTACTCTCCCAGGGGGCCGGATGGCTACACCTTC. The encoded protein is CASSYSPRGPDGYTF.

J is TRBJ2-2 and V is TRBV2; no firm D call. The CDR3 has 16 residues. Deletions cut 3 bases from V and 0 bases from J, with 11 bases between. Germline CDR1 reads SNHLY; CDR2 reads FYNNEI. In DNA, the CDR3 is TGTGCCAGCAGTGATCGGTTCAACGCGAACACCGGGGAGCTGTTTTTT. Translation gives CASSDRFNANTGELFF.

The chain links TRBV10-2 to TRBJ2-7, with 8 bases identical to TRBD1. In germline, CDR1 is WSHSY, CDR2 SAAADI. Unmatched junction bases numbered 4, after V lost 6 bases and J lost 0 bases. The CDR3 has 14 amino acids. In nucleotides, the CDR3 is TGCGCCAGCAGCGGACAGGGCAGCTCCTACGAGCAGTACTTC. The encoded protein is CASSGQGSSYEQYF.

The CDR3 DNA is TGTGCCAGCAGTGAGCCTAGACAGGGACCAAACACCGGGGAGCTGTTTTTT. This gives the protein CASSEPRQGPNTGELFF. The chain is built from TRBV25-1 and TRBJ2-2; 7 bases agree with TRBD1. CDR3 length: 17 amino acids. Per the germline V gene, CDR1 is MGHDK and CDR2 is SYGVNS. Trimming cost V 3 bases and J 2 bases; bases outside gene matches: 9. Combining the CDR3 with reference TRBV25-1 and TRBJ2-2 gives the whole variable domain EADIYQTPRYLVIGTGKKITLECSQTMGHDKMYWYQQDPGMELHLIHYSYGVNSTEKGDLSSESTVSRIRTEHFPLTLESARPSHTSQYLCASSEPRQGPNTGELFFGEGSRLTVL.

This clone was observed a single time. The CDR3 loop is CASSFSLSDRAGVVRETQYF. The CDR3 nucleotides are TGTGCCAGCAGTTTCTCGCTCTCAGACAGGGCTGGGGTAGTTAGGGAGACCCAGTACTTC. The chain is built from TRBV2 and TRBJ2-5; 7 bases match TRBD1. Germline V gives CDR1 SNHLY, CDR2 FYNNEI. Unmatched junction bases numbered 26, after V lost 5 bases and J lost 5 bases. The CDR3 contains 20 residues.

The gene calls are TRBV4-3 and TRBJ1-2; D perhaps matches TRBD1 (6 bases). CDR1 and CDR2 (germline): LGHNA, YSLEER. The CDR3 extends over 17 amino acids. Trimming pared 1 base from V and 6 bases from J, leaving 21 bases between. The CDR3 nucleotides are TGCGCCAGCAGCCAAGCGGGGGACACTTACGAGAGGAATGGCTACACCTTC. The encoded protein is CASSQAGDTYERNGYTF.

The V call is TRBV4-1, the J call TRBJ1-2; the D gene is possibly TRBD1 (6 bases). Germline values: CDR1 MGHRA, CDR2 YSYEKL. The V end was cut by 4 bases, the J end by 6 bases, with 18 bases between. CDR3 length: 15 amino acids. The CDR3 here is CASSRAGEGQDGYTF. DNA of the CDR3: TGCGCCAGCAGCCGTGCAGGGGAAGGGCAGGATGGCTACACCTTC.

The chain couples TRBV6-5 to TRBJ2-7, with D perhaps matching TRBD1 or TRBD2 (5 bases each). V lost 6 bases to trimming and J lost 5 bases, with 14 bases between them. The CDR3 runs 13 residues. Per the germline V gene, CDR1 is MNHEY and CDR2 is SVGAGI. This chain's CDR3 is CASSLGPAHEQYF. The CDR3 DNA follows: TGTGCCAGCAGCTTGGGACCTGCGCACGAGCAGTACTTC.

The J gene is TRBJ2-2, the V gene TRBV28; no clear D gene. Germline V gene data show CDR1 as MDHEN and CDR2 as SYDVKM. Deletions cut 7 bases from V and 4 bases from J, with 25 bases between. The CDR3 is made up of 18 amino acids. In DNA form, the CDR3 reads TGTGCCAGCACCCCGTACTTGTATAGGGATTATAGCACCGGGGAGCTGTTTTTT. Translation: CASTPYLYRDYSTGELFF.

This clone appeared a single time. The same CDR3 arises from other DNA sequences in this sample as well. The gene calls are TRBV20-1 and TRBJ2-7; 7 positions match TRBD1. Per the germline V gene, CDR1 is DFQATT and CDR2 is SNEGSKA (reference sequence). V lost 4 bases and J lost 4; bases outside the gene matches: 1. The length of the CDR3 is 11 residues. The CDR3 loop reads CSATDRYEQYF. The CDR3 DNA reads TGCAGTGCTACGGACAGGTACGAGCAGTACTTC.

V gene TRBV28 combines with J gene TRBJ2-7, with D possibly matching TRBD1 (6 bases). The germline V gene has CDR1 MDHEN and CDR2 SYDVKM. V was pared by 0 bases and J by 3 bases, with 6 bases between. This CDR3 is 13 amino acids long. The CDR3 protein is CASSLWDSYEQYF. CDR3 DNA: TGTGCCAGCAGTTTATGGGACAGCTACGAGCAGTACTTC.